This is a list of T cell receptor beta chains from one sample in a study of blood T cell repertoires in COVID-19. TCRdb's copy holds only in-frame clones and misses some; the assay was immunoSEQ multiplex PCR. The data show around 170,000 clones, around 83% seen once. Sequenced: peripheral blood. Receptors originate from a woman in her 40s with acute or convalescent COVID-19. CDR3s include the opening cysteine and the closing phenylalanine or tryptophan. The D gene is left open where the match is weak. Not all rows give a size; the values are once, few, many and, for expanded clones, a class.

CDR3nt | CDR3aa | v_gene | abundance | j_gene | d_gene
TGTGCCAGTAGTCGCGGACCTAGCGGGGGGGCGGGAGAGACCCAGTACTTC | CASSRGPSGGAGETQYF | TRBV19 | . | TRBJ2-5 | TRBD2
TGTGCCAGCAGCCCGGGGTGGAATCAGCCCCAGCATTTT | CASSPGWNQPQHF | TRBV4-2 | few | TRBJ1-5 | .
TGTGCCAGTGCCCGTCGGGGATCCCCCCACGAGCAGTACTTC | CASARRGSPHEQYF | TRBV19 | . | TRBJ2-7 | .
TGTGCCAGCAGCTCCGGCGGTTCACCCCTCCACTTT | CASSSGGSPLHF | TRBV7-9 | . | TRBJ1-6 | .
TGTGCCAGCAGTTCGAACACAGGGGAAGCTTTCTTT | CASSSNTGEAFF | TRBV12-3/TRBV12-4 | . | TRBJ1-1 | .
TGTGCCAGCAGTCCGCGCCCCGAGGCCCATGAAAAACTGTTTTTT | CASSPRPEAHEKLFF | TRBV27 | . | TRBJ1-4 | .
TGTGCCAGCAGCCGGGACAGGGGGTTGAACACTGAAGCTTTCTTT | CASSRDRGLNTEAFF | TRBV2 | once | TRBJ1-1 | TRBD1
TGCAGTGCTAGTGGCAGGGTTAGCAATCAGCCCCAGCATTTT | CSASGRVSNQPQHF | TRBV20-1 | . | TRBJ1-5 | .
TGCGCCAGCAGCTTGGGGGGGCAGGGAGAGACCCAGTACTTC | CASSLGGQGETQYF | TRBV5-1 | once | TRBJ2-5 | .
TGCGCCAGCAGCTCCCCCGGACTAGCAGGGTCCGGGGAGCTGTTTTTT | CASSSPGLAGSGELFF | TRBV5-1 | once | TRBJ2-2 | TRBD2
TGTGCCTGGAGTACCGGCACAGGGCTAATCTACGAGCAGTACTTC | CAWSTGTGLIYEQYF | TRBV30 | . | TRBJ2-7 | .
TGTGCCAGCAGACAAGACAGGGGTAGTATGGATTCACCCCTCCACTTT | CASRQDRGSMDSPLHF | TRBV5-4 | . | TRBJ1-6 | TRBD1
TGTGCCAGCAGCTTAGGATACCTAGCTCAGTACTTC | CASSLGYLAQYF | TRBV7-2 | . | TRBJ2-4 | .
TGTGCCAGCAGTAAGACAGGGCGTTACAATGAGCAGTTCTTC | CASSKTGRYNEQFF | TRBV28 | . | TRBJ2-1 | TRBD1
TGTGCCAGTAGTATAATGGGAGGGACCTACGAGCAGTACTTC | CASSIMGGTYEQYF | TRBV19 | . | TRBJ2-7 | TRBD2
TGTGCCAGCAGCATTGTGAACCAGGGCCTGGTTTATAACTATGGCTACACCTTC | CASSIVNQGLVYNYGYTF | TRBV21-1 | . | TRBJ1-2 | .
TGCGCCAGCAGCTCCTTTTCAGCGGGAGGCGGGGATACGCAGTATTTT | CASSSFSAGGGDTQYF | TRBV5-1 | . | TRBJ2-3 | TRBD2
TGCAGCGTTGTTCATAATGAAAAACTGTTTTTT | CSVVHNEKLFF | TRBV29-1 | . | TRBJ1-4 | .
TGTGCCAGCAGTGGGACTTGGTCCTACGAGCAGTACTTC | CASSGTWSYEQYF | TRBV2 | once | TRBJ2-7 | .
TGTGCCAGTAGTAATCCCGCCCTTGGGGGCTACCAAGAGACCCAGTACTTC | CASSNPALGGYQETQYF | TRBV19 | . | TRBJ2-5 | .
TGTGCCAGCAGCACCGTCGGTTCACCCCTCCACTTT | CASSTVGSPLHF | TRBV9 | . | TRBJ1-6 | .
TGTGCCAGCAGCGGACTAGAGAAGTACAATGAGCAGTTCTTC | CASSGLEKYNEQFF | TRBV7-9 | . | TRBJ2-1 | TRBD2
TGTGCCAGCAGCCGGGACAGGGGGCTGGACCAGACTGAAGCTTTCTTT | CASSRDRGLDQTEAFF | TRBV16 | . | TRBJ1-1 | TRBD1
TGTGCCAGCACCTCGACGTCCACCGGGTCGGATACGCAGTATTTT | CASTSTSTGSDTQYF | TRBV3-1/TRBV3-2 | . | TRBJ2-3 | .
TGCGCCAGCAGCCAAGATGGTCAGGGGGCGTTTCTTTCTGGCTACACCTTC | CASSQDGQGAFLSGYTF | TRBV4-1 | . | TRBJ1-2 | TRBD1
TGTGCCAGCAGCCAAGATATATCGGGGAGGGCCTACAATGAGCAGTTCTTC | CASSQDISGRAYNEQFF | TRBV14 | . | TRBJ2-1 | TRBD2
TGTGCCAGCAGATTCGGACAGGGGGGTTTGAACGAGCAGTACTTC | CASRFGQGGLNEQYF | TRBV6-6 | . | TRBJ2-7 | TRBD1
TGTGCCAGCAGTTTGACAGGCCAGGACTATGGCTACACCTTC | CASSLTGQDYGYTF | TRBV28 | . | TRBJ1-2 | .
TGTGCCAGCAGCCAAGGCGGGACGGATCAAGAGACCCAGTACTTC | CASSQGGTDQETQYF | TRBV3-1/TRBV3-2 | . | TRBJ2-5 | .
TGCAGTGCTGGCAGGAACGACGGCTACACCTTC | CSAGRNDGYTF | TRBV20-1 | . | TRBJ1-2 | .
TGTGCCACCAGCAGCGGACAGGGCACCGGCTACAATGAGCAGTTCTTC | CATSSGQGTGYNEQFF | TRBV15 | . | TRBJ2-1 | TRBD1
TGTGCCAGCAGTTTATTCAGGGACACTGAAGCTTTCTTT | CASSLFRDTEAFF | TRBV12-3/TRBV12-4 | . | TRBJ1-1 | .
TGCAGCGTAGCGGGAGGGGAAGAGACCCAGTACTTC | CSVAGGEETQYF | TRBV29-1 | . | TRBJ2-5 | TRBD2
TGTGCCAGCAGCTACGCGGGACAGGGGGCGTCGGGCAATCAGCCCCAGCATTTT | CASSYAGQGASGNQPQHF | TRBV28 | once | TRBJ1-5 | TRBD1
TGTGCCAGCAGCCAAGATACGCGGGATGACTGGGAGCAGTACTTC | CASSQDTRDDWEQYF | TRBV4-2 | . | TRBJ2-7 | .
TGTGCCAGCAGCTTAGTGGGCACAGGGTACGAGCAGTACTTC | CASSLVGTGYEQYF | TRBV11-2 | . | TRBJ2-7 | .
TGTGCCACCCGACTGGGTGACAATGAGCAGTTCTTC | CATRLGDNEQFF | TRBV10-3 | few | TRBJ2-1 | .
TGTGCCAGCAGCAGTTACCGGGTAGGAGTCTTCTATGGCTACACCTTC | CASSSYRVGVFYGYTF | TRBV7-2 | . | TRBJ1-2 | .
TGCAGCGGGAAAGACAGGGGTAGGGGTGAAAAACTGTTTTTT | CSGKDRGRGEKLFF | TRBV29-1 | once | TRBJ1-4 | TRBD1
TGCAGCGTTGGGAAAGCGGGGGGGTCCGACGCCTACGAGCAGTACTTC | CSVGKAGGSDAYEQYF | TRBV29-1 | . | TRBJ2-7 | TRBD2
TGTGCCAGCTGGGACACCGGGGCGTACTCTACGCAGTATTTT | CASWDTGAYSTQYF | TRBV5-4 | . | TRBJ2-3 | .
TGCGCCAGCAGCCCCGATCATGACAGGGGCCGTCGTACTGTTAATGAAAAACTGTTTTTT | CASSPDHDRGRRTVNEKLFF | TRBV4-1 | few | TRBJ1-4 | TRBD1
TGTGCCAGCAGTCCGAGGACAGAGAACTCACCCCTCCACTTT | CASSPRTENSPLHF | TRBV6-5 | once | TRBJ1-6 | .
TGTGCCACCAGCAGAGATACAGGCCGGCCTGAAGCTTTCTTT | CATSRDTGRPEAFF | TRBV15 | . | TRBJ1-1 | .
TGCAGCGTGCGGAGGGGCGGAGACTATGGCTACACCTTC | CSVRRGGDYGYTF | TRBV29-1 | . | TRBJ1-2 | .
TGCGCCAGCAGAGGCCTAGCGGGAGGGCCTTACAATGAGCAGTTCTTC | CASRGLAGGPYNEQFF | TRBV5-1 | . | TRBJ2-1 | TRBD2
TGTGCCAGCAGACGCCAGCAGGGGCCAGGCGAGCAGTACTTC | CASRRQQGPGEQYF | TRBV6-5 | . | TRBJ2-7 | .
TGCGCCAGCAGCCAAGAACCAGGGCCCTCTGGGGCCAACGTCCTGACTTTC | CASSQEPGPSGANVLTF | TRBV4-1 | . | TRBJ2-6 | .
TGTGCCAGCAGTTGGGGGATAGCGGGGGGGCCCGGGGCAGATACGCAGTATTTT | CASSWGIAGGPGADTQYF | TRBV27 | . | TRBJ2-3 | TRBD2
TGCGCCAGCAGCTTGGGGGCGGGAGGAAACACCGGGGAGCTGTTTTTT | CASSLGAGGNTGELFF | TRBV5-1 | . | TRBJ2-2 | TRBD2
TGTGCCAGCGCCGGAGGAAGTATAGAAGAGACCCAGTACTTC | CASAGGSIEETQYF | TRBV6-5 | . | TRBJ2-5 | .
TGTGCCAGCAGCTTAACACACGGGACAGGGTTCTATGGCTACACCTTC | CASSLTHGTGFYGYTF | TRBV7-3 | . | TRBJ1-2 | TRBD1
TGTGCCAGCAGTTTAGCATATACTGAAGCTTTCTTT | CASSLAYTEAFF | TRBV12-3/TRBV12-4 | . | TRBJ1-1 | .
TGCAGCGTTGTGGGGCCCGCCTACGAGCAGTACTTC | CSVVGPAYEQYF | TRBV29-1 | . | TRBJ2-7 | .